The 2 T cell receptor beta chains below come from one sample, sequenced in a study of T cells after yellow fever vaccination. Each CDR3 protein gets one entry after TCRdb re-called the 5' RACE reads with MiXCR. The sample has about 330,000 distinct CDR3 sequences, roughly 4.3% seen once. Specimen: PBMCs, collected 5 days after the yellow fever booster vaccination. The receptors derive from a man aged 18 to 30 who received the YFV17D yellow fever vaccine.

There are many counts of this clonotype. The chain recombines TRBV6-6 with TRBJ2-7, with D unresolved. This CDR3 contains 13 residues. The germline CDR1 and CDR2 sequences are MNHNY and SVGAGI (reference sequence). The V end lost 2 bases, the J end lost 2 bases, and 7 bases lay between the germline ends. The CDR3 loop is CASSYLHAYEQYV. DNA for the CDR3: TGTGCCAGCAGTTACCTCCACGCCTACGAGCAGTACGTC.

The sample holds many counts of this clonotype. The V and J genes are TRBV7-9 and TRBJ1-2, with TRBD1 as a possible D gene (5 bases). The CDR3 has 15 residues. Germline V lookup: CDR1 SEHNR, CDR2 FQNEAQ (reference sequence). V shed 1 base and J shed 5 bases, with 14 bases lying between them. In DNA, the CDR3 is TGTGCCAGCAGCTTAGGCGCGGCAGGGAGATATGGCTACACCTTC. This encodes CASSLGAAGRYGYTF.